This TCR beta chain was recorded in a study of Ad26.COV2.S vaccination and SARS-CoV-2 variants. Whole-study context: Participants got Ad26.COV2.S intramuscularly, once or twice 56 days apart. Findings and limits, study-wide: The TCR breadth and depth analyses may have understated or missed part of the total T cell responses.

Assay used: immunoSEQ multiplex PCR; TCRdb lists only in-frame clones, some missing. The sample contains some 320,000 clones, approximately 86% of which appear only once. With respect to this clone: The antigen is unknown.

Germline values: CDR1 KGHDR, CDR2 SFDVKD. Trimming stripped 2 bases from V and 4 bases from J, with 10 bases between. The CDR3 extends over 14 amino acids. As for treatment: about 20 received Ad26.COV2.S at low or high dose, single or two shots; roughly five received placebo; per-sample allocation not given. The investigators took samples on day 63 after the first vaccine or placebo injection. In the vaccine, an Ad26 vector expressed the SARS-CoV-2 spike of the Wuhan strain. The receptor comes from a person aged 18 to 65 who received the Ad26.COV2.S COVID-19 vaccine or a placebo. The V gene is TRBV24-1, the J gene TRBJ2-5, with D uncertain. The source material was peripheral blood, sampled in a trial of Ad26.COV2.S vaccine versus placebo. CDR3 in amino acids: CATSDYILGETQYF. For the CDR3, the DNA is TGTGCCACCAGTGATTATATCCTCGGAGAGACCCAGTACTTC.